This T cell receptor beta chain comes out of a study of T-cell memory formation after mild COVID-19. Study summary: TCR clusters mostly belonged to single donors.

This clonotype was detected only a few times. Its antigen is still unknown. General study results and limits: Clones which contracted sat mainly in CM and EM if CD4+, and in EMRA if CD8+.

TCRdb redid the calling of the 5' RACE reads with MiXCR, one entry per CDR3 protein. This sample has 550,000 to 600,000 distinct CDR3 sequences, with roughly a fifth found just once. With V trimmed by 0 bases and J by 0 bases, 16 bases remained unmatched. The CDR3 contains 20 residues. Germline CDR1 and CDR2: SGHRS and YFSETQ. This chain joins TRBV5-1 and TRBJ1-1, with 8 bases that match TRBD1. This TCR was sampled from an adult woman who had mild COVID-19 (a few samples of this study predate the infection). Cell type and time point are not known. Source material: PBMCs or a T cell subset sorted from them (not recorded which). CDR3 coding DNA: TGCGCCAGCAGCTTGGAACGCTACTCAGACAGGGGACAAATGAACACTGAAGCTTTCTTT. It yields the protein CASSLERYSDRGQMNTEAFF. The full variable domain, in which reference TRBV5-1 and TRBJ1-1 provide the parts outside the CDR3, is KAGVTQTPRYLIKTRGQQVTLSCSPISGHRSVSWYQQTPGQGLQFLFEYFSETQRNKGNFPGRFSGRQFSNSRSEMNVSTLELGDSALYLCASSLERYSDRGQMNTEAFFGQGTRLTVV.